This T cell receptor beta chain is from a study of blood T cell repertoires in COVID-19 (dated by TCRdb to 2018 to 2020). At the level of the whole study: Samples covering the acute and convalescent phases of COVID-19 were provided by collaborators in the United States, Italy and Spain. The prospective study material was composed of cDNA or gDNA derived from T cells, B-cell-depleted T cells, or PBMCs. Deeply sampled blood TCRbeta repertoires from subjects exposed to, actively infected with, or recovered from COVID-19 were included in the dataset. A freely available public database, intended as a resource for researchers studying the immune response to SARS-CoV-2, is where the repertoires were released. The samples were drawn from the first 160 participants of the ongoing ImmuneRACE study and from more than 1,000 subjects provided by 6 global collaborators. A de-identified subject ID, COVID-19 status, age in years and sex were almost always included in the sample metadata. HLA class I and class II types, where available, came from metadata supplied by the sample provider rather than from assay-based typing. The study at large found these results: The amount of clinical and demographic metadata varied by source and participant and was provided uncurated.

Ends trimmed: V by 0 bases, J by 7 bases; bases unmatched to a gene: 5. From its cysteine to its phenylalanine, the CDR3 spans 15 amino acids. Kept here is only the CDR3 DNA, which spans 45 bases and is read in frame from base 1. Reading the germline V gene gives CDR1 LGHNA and CDR2 YSLEER. The collaborating institutions used their own protocols to collect whole blood in K2EDTA tubes. For TCRbeta analysis, collaborators shipped samples as frozen whole blood, isolated PBMCs, or DNA extracted from either of those sample types. Remarks on this clone: This receptor's antigen is unknown. Base quality data are lacking; no much larger clone is found one base away.

The immunoSEQ Assay, a bias-controlled multiplex PCR, was used to amplify TCRbeta CDR3 regions from genomic DNA. Processing in the source paper ran as follows. The number of nucleated cells in each sample was estimated from the amplification of reference gene primers within the assay. To quantify the absolute abundance of each unique TCRbeta CDR3 rearrangement, sequence reads were collapsed and filtered. For each sample, productive Simpson clonality was calculated as the square root of Simpson's diversity index across productive rearrangements. As stored in TCRdb, this immuneACCESS dataset retains in-frame rearrangements with V and J assigned. A fraction of the clones does not appear; measured against another copy, unresolved V genes explain less than half of the discrepancy, and the remainder lacks a known reason. V and J calls and clone size are given by that table; D and trimming were obtained from the DNA. A total of about 82,000 clones appear in this sample, roughly 80% of them only once. Jointly, the top ten make up around 12% of the sample.

The sample was peripheral blood. The sequence was obtained from a woman between 35 and 50 years old with active or convalescent COVID-19. The chain joins TRBV4-3 to TRBJ1-4, with 7 bases in between that match TRBD1. The CDR3 has the sequence CASSQETGYGEKLFF. The DNA sequence is TGCGCCAGCAGCCAAGAGACAGGGTACGGTGAAAAACTGTTTTTT.